The next 18 T cell receptor beta chains were all read from a single sample in a study of beta chain features in type 1 diabetes. Study outcomes and limitations: TCRB CDR3 length was moderately but significantly reduced in all four CD4+ subsets of Type 1 diabetes patients.

Antigens for these TCRs are unknown. The authors reverse transcribed all of the isolated RNA, so sequencing captured expressed TCRB transcripts. Assay used: immunoSEQ multiplex PCR; TCRdb lists only in-frame clones, some missing. The data contain 280,000 or so clones, over 12% of them singletons. Sequences were obtained from naive CD4+ T cells from blood. Receptor source: a young man with type 1 diabetes.

A few counts support this clone. The chain has TRBV4-1 and TRBJ1-1, with D possibly TRBD1 on 6 matching bases. Trimming cost V 1 base and J 1 base, with 16 bases left between them. The CDR3 has 17 amino acids. Germline V gene sequence: CDR1 MGHRA, CDR2 YSYEKL. The CDR3 coding sequence is TGCGCCAGCAGCCAAGGGTCCTGGAGGACAGCGAACACTGAAGCTTTCTTT. This codes for CASSQGSWRTANTEAFF.

This clone appeared a few times. The gene calls are TRBV7-2 and TRBJ2-1, with 9 bases lining up with TRBD2. The CDR3 has 16 residues. Per germline, CDR1 SGHTA and CDR2 FQGNSA. After removal of 2 bases from V and 8 bases from J, the junction contained 10 bases not matched to a gene. The DNA for the CDR3 is TGTGCCAGCAGCTTACTGAGAGGCGGGGGGGCCTATGAGCAGTTCTTC. The encoded protein is CASSLLRGGGAYEQFF.

This chain joins TRBV5-6 and TRBJ1-2, with D tentatively TRBD1 (5 bases). The V gene lost 3 bases and the J gene lost 8 bases, with 23 bases spanning the gap. Germline V gives CDR1 SGHDT, CDR2 YYEEEE. This CDR3 contains 16 residues. This chain's CDR3 is CASSYRVRGNLWGYTF. Here the CDR3 DNA reads TGTGCCAGCAGCTACCGGGTTCGGGGGAACCTATGGGGCTACACCTTC.

This chain joins TRBV28 and TRBJ1-6, with D maybe TRBD1 (5 bases). The CDR3 spans 15 residues. Germline CDR1 and CDR2: MDHEN and SYDVKM. V was trimmed by 6 bases and J by 6 bases, leaving 15 bases between them. The CDR3 here is CASSRQGAGNSPLHF. The CDR3 region has the DNA TGTGCCAGCAGCCGCCAAGGGGCCGGTAATTCACCCCTCCACTTT. The entire variable domain, with the rest obtained from reference TRBV28 and TRBJ1-6, is as follows: DVKVTQSSRYLVKRTGEKVFLECVQDMDHENMFWYRQDPGLGLRLIYFSYDVKMKEKGDIPEGYSVSREKKERFSLILESASTNQTSMYLCASSRQGAGNSPLHFGNGTRLTVT.

The chain employs TRBV5-6 and TRBJ2-7; TRBD1 matches 7 bases. The CDR3 consists of 12 residues. CDR1 is SGHDT and CDR2 is YYEEEE in the germline V gene. Trimming at V came to 5 bases and at J to 2 bases, leaving 1 base not matched to a gene. The CDR3 here is CASRGTAYEQYF. CDR3 coding DNA: TGTGCCAGCAGAGGGACAGCCTACGAGCAGTACTTC.

The V and J genes are TRBV28 and TRBJ2-7, with a tentative D call TRBD1 (5 bases). Germline V lookup: CDR1 MDHEN, CDR2 SYDVKM. The CDR3 runs to 13 residues. Trimming left V 9 bases short and J 6 bases short, with 18 bases between. The CDR3 nucleotides read TGTGCCAGTAGACAGCCCCGCGGCTCCGAGCAGTACTTC. Its translation: CASRQPRGSEQYF.

The chain recombines TRBV6-5 with TRBJ2-2; 7 bases are a match to TRBD1. Per germline, CDR1 MNHEY and CDR2 SVGAGI. The CDR3 runs to 15 residues. The V and J ends lost 5 bases and 3 bases, in that order; junction bases with no gene match: 6. CDR3 residues: CASSRQGWDTGELFF. Here the CDR3 DNA reads TGTGCCAGCAGTCGACAGGGTTGGGACACCGGGGAGCTGTTTTTT.

V gene TRBV9 combines with J gene TRBJ2-7, with 7 bases fitting TRBD2. V lost 3 bases and J lost 0; bases outside the gene matches: 9. The CDR3 runs to 16 residues. The germline V gene has CDR1 SGDLS and CDR2 YYNGEE. In DNA form, the CDR3 reads TGTGCCAGCAGCGCCCGAGCGGGGTCAAACTCCTACGAGCAGTACTTC. Translating gives CASSARAGSNSYEQYF.

The table lists this clone with a few counts. The chain combines TRBV2 with TRBJ2-3; TRBD2 aligns across 9 bases. V was clipped by 6 bases and J by 5 bases; unmatched bases: 9. Germline V lookup: CDR1 SNHLY, CDR2 FYNNEI. The CDR3 totals 15 residues. The CDR3 loop reads CASSVRLAAVDTQYF. The CDR3 region has the DNA TGTGCCAGCAGCGTTAGACTAGCGGCGGTAGATACGCAGTATTTT.

This clone has a handful of counts. The J gene is TRBJ1-5, the V gene TRBV7-2; D is ambiguous. V lost 2 bases and J 3 bases, leaving 2 bases between the germline ends. CDR3 length: 12 amino acids. The germline V gene encodes CDR1 SGHTA and CDR2 FQGNSA. The CDR3 DNA sequence: TGTGCCAGCAGCTTATACAATCAGCCCCAGCATTTT. It is translated as CASSLYNQPQHF.

The chain has TRBV28 and TRBJ1-5, with D tentatively TRBD1 (5 bases). The CDR3 has 14 residues. In germline, CDR1 is MDHEN, CDR2 SYDVKM. V dropped 5 bases and J dropped 2 bases, with 10 bases sitting between them. CDR3 region: CASSQGGGNQPQHF. CDR3 sequence (DNA): TGTGCCAGCAGTCAGGGTGGTGGCAATCAGCCCCAGCATTTT.

The table lists this clone with a few counts. The chain joins TRBV7-2 to TRBJ2-1; 8 positions agree with TRBD1. This CDR3 contains 14 residues. Germline V gene sequence: CDR1 SGHTA, CDR2 FQGNSA. J gave up 8 bases and V 5 bases, and 8 bases lay outside the gene matches. The CDR3 DNA is TGTGCCAGCAGCGGACCCCAGGGGGCCTATGAGCAGTTCTTC. Residues: CASSGPQGAYEQFF.

The J gene is TRBJ1-1, the V gene TRBV4-2, with D tentatively TRBD1 (5 bases). Per the germline V gene, CDR1 is LGHNA and CDR2 is YNFKEQ. CDR3 length: 15 amino acids. V dropped 0 bases and J dropped 5 bases, with 13 bases sitting between them. CDR3 protein: CASSQDTGRSTEAFF. The CDR3 region has the DNA TGTGCCAGCAGCCAAGATACAGGAAGGTCAACTGAAGCTTTCTTT.

The rearrangement joins TRBV19 to TRBJ1-2; 10 bases fit TRBD1. CDR1 and CDR2 from the germline V gene are LNHDA and SQIVND (reference sequence). The CDR3 sequence is 15 residues long. J lost 5 bases, V lost 9 bases, and 12 bases had no gene match. The CDR3 spells CASLSRDRGRYGYTF. CDR3 coding DNA: TGTGCCAGCCTATCCCGGGACAGGGGTAGGTATGGCTACACCTTC.

A few counts support this clone. The gene calls are TRBV28 and TRBJ1-1; TRBD1 matches 7 bases. Germline CDR1 is MDHEN and CDR2 is SYDVKM. J gave up 5 bases and V 5 bases, and 2 bases lay outside the gene matches. This CDR3 has 12 residues. The CDR3 sequence is CASSPGGTEAFF. The CDR3 region has the DNA TGTGCCAGCAGTCCAGGGGGGACTGAAGCTTTCTTT.

On this clone: The same CDR3 is also encoded by other DNA sequences in this sample. J is TRBJ1-1 and V is TRBV7-9, with 7 nucleotides matching TRBD1. The CDR3 contains 13 residues. Germline loops: CDR1 SEHNR, CDR2 FQNEAQ (reference sequence). V dropped 5 bases and J dropped 2; count of bases not matched to a gene: 2. The CDR3 nucleotides are TGTGCCAGCAGCGGACAGGCCAACACTGAAGCTTTCTTT. Protein product: CASSGQANTEAFF. The complete variable domain, with remaining parts taken from reference TRBV7-9 and TRBJ1-1, reads DTGVSQNPRHKITKRGQNVTFRCDPISEHNRLYWYRQTLGQGPEFLTYFQNEAQLEKSRLLSDRFSAERPKGSFSTLEIQRTEQGDSAMYLCASSGQANTEAFFGQGTRLTVV.

This rearrangement joins TRBV6-1 to TRBJ2-6, with TRBD1 as a possible D gene (5 bases). The CDR3 is 15 residues long. Trimming stripped 6 bases from V and 0 bases from J, with 9 bases between. Per germline, CDR1 MNHNS and CDR2 SASEGT. The CDR3 region is CASSRASSGANVLTF. CDR3 DNA sequence: TGTGCCAGCAGCAGGGCGAGCTCTGGGGCCAACGTCCTGACTTTC.

The chain employs TRBV18 and TRBJ1-5; tentatively, D is TRBD1 (5 bases). The CDR3 is made up of 15 amino acids. V lost 3 bases to trimming and J lost 3 bases, with 12 bases between them. Germline V gene sequence: CDR1 KGHSH, CDR2 LQKENI. The DNA of the CDR3 is TGTGCCAGCTCACCTCTGGCAGGGTACAATCAGCCCCAGCATTTT. Its translation: CASSPLAGYNQPQHF.